This TCR beta chain was retrieved from a study of cytomegalovirus exposure and HLA in healthy donors (dated 2017 in TCRdb). Context from the whole study: In an earlier analysis of roughly 500 of the donors, roughly 300 Gb of sequence data and some 100 million unique TCR beta sequences from about 179 million T cells were reported. Among 300 to 500 genotyped donors of the cohort, an average of about 240,000 unique TCR beta nucleotide sequences was sequenced per donor, of which roughly 17% were non-productive. In addition to the first cohort of around 670 subjects, a separate validation cohort of 130 or so different subjects was used. High-throughput TCR immunosequencing, statistical association of individual TCRs with disease status, and machine learning were combined to predict cytomegalovirus infection status. Typing coverage differed by locus: A, B, C, DRB1 and DQB1 were typed in about 620-640 donors, DQA1 in approximately 520, DPA1 in 606, and DPB1 in 400 to 490. The aim of the study was to test whether cataloging public T cell receptors could identify signatures of past pathogen exposure. To study patterns of TCR occurrence, a later analysis re-analyzed previously published TCR beta repertoires from under 750 donors and added high-resolution HLA genotyping. Donor age, sex, ethnicity and CMV serostatus were compiled together with the repertoire data. Every discovery cohort repertoire had been produced on one sequencing platform. An earlier analysis of 500 to 750 of the donors applied high-throughput TCR beta sequencing to assess whether each TCR beta V gene segment acted as functional or pseudogenic. Using immunosequencing, the study profiled T cell repertoires from 666 subjects and related those repertoires to cytomegalovirus serostatus. An early release covering just under 650 HLA-typed donors comprised about 310 gigabases of sequencing data and approximately 85 million unique TCR sequences. Rather than using new phenotypic data, the later analysis identified candidate immune exposures from TCR beta sequences and from how often those sequences occurred across donors. Genome-wide SNP genotypes for about 60% of the roughly 700 donors were used in a later genetic analysis, which treated that subset as a discovery cohort. Class I and class II HLA loci were covered by the typing at four-digit resolution. Five DR-DQ haplotypes were treated as single units for association and clustering because of strong linkage in the cohort. Among the roughly 400 genotyped donors, about 85% belonged to the genetic ancestry cluster associated with self-reported Caucasian donors.

In total, just over 650 healthy bone marrow donors made up the cohort. Cohort members were all nominally healthy when sampled, although unrecorded immune exposures were likely present. The donor was CMV seropositive and was included in the group of some 290 seropositive cohort members. A peripheral blood sample was collected from each donor, and TCR beta sequencing was performed on peripheral blood mononuclear cells. The Qiagen DNeasy Blood Extraction Kit was used to extract genomic DNA from the blood cell samples. Receptor amplification or capture employed the immunoSEQ multiplex PCR assay. For the multiplex PCR, a mixture combining 60 forward primers for TCR Vbeta segments and 13 reverse primers for TCR Jbeta segments was used. The CDR3 region of rearranged TCR beta genes was amplified from genomic DNA by a multiplex PCR assay. Amplified TCR beta libraries were sequenced as 87-base-pair reads on the Illumina HiSeq System. In the authors' own workflow: In a later analysis, tens of millions of unique TCR beta chains were counted across the approximately 640 repertoires, and roughly 9.9 million of these chains were shared by at least two donors. A nearest-neighbor algorithm error-corrected the raw reads and collapsed the reads into unique sequences, merging closely related sequences to remove PCR and sequencing errors. Alignment of CDR3 sequences to IMGT reference sequences was used to assign V, D and J gene segments. For a sequence to be retained, at least a six-nucleotide match to both a V gene segment and a J gene segment was required. A rearrangement was called productive if the CDR3 had no stop codons and remained in frame with V and J, and every other rearrangement was called non-productive. CDR3 was defined by IMGT convention, running from the second conserved V-encoded cysteine to the conserved J-encoded phenylalanine. The earlier analysis of about 640 of the donors excluded any sequence lacking an unambiguous match to a single V gene segment. In an earlier analysis of 450 to 750 of the donors, a V segment was called functional when productive rearrangements were above 56.7%, and segregating when the standard deviation between donors exceeded 5%. A statistical classification framework was developed to diagnose cytomegalovirus status using the catalog of TCR beta chain sequences. V and J gene assignment, in a later analysis, came from comparing TCR nucleotide sequences with IMGT/GENE-DB human TR gene sequences. A later analysis assigned CDR3 sequences and most-parsimonious VDJ recombination scenarios with the TCRdist pipeline. In a later analysis, every TCR beta chain was defined by the combination of its CDR3 amino acid sequence and its V-gene family, and reads without a unique V-gene family were dropped. In a later analysis, fewer than 650 highly shared, low-generation-probability nucleotide sequences were removed to address suspected cross-contamination and a sequencing artifact. In a later analysis, a clonal expansion index for each public chain was calculated from normalized within-repertoire ranks of inferred template counts. A later analysis computed generation probabilities with a VDJ recombination model fitted to out-of-frame rearrangements, and checked the results against IGoR. In a later analysis, TCR-TCR, TCR-HLA and TCR-CMV co-occurrence was scored with hypergeometric tests, and a repertoire-size bias correction was applied to TCR pairs. In a later analysis, false discovery rates were estimated by permuting HLA or CMV assignments 20 times. A later analysis grouped co-occurring TCRs with DBSCAN, adding TCRdist sequence similarity when clustering within HLA-allele-positive subsets. For co-occurrence clustering, repertoires with fewer than 30,000 or more than 120,000 public chains were excluded, along with five repertoires with anomalous nucleotide sharing. TCRdb retrieved this table from immuneACCESS and kept in-frame rearrangements only. Not all clones are present; in checked studies, unresolved V genes account for under half, and no reason is known for the remainder. V, J and clone size reflect that table, while D and trimming were determined from the DNA. For this sample the table gives 100,000 to 130,000 clones, of which roughly 70% were detected only once. The top ten clonotypes cover 11% to 15% of the sample.

A word on this clone: Which antigen it targets is not known. There are no base qualities to consult, and no much larger clone falls within one base.

Broader findings and caveats from the paper: The study listed approximately 160 TCR beta chains as associated with cytomegalovirus. A cluster of highly shared sequence variants was judged likely to represent a technical artifact of the sequencing pipeline. In a later analysis, HLA-associated TCR beta chains were found to be more clonally expanded and to have lower generation probabilities than equally common non-associated chains. A few of the identified cytomegalovirus-associated TCR beta chains were confirmed in vitro to be specific for cytomegalovirus antigens. The presence/absence analyses assumed that sequencing depth was roughly uniform across donors, and that assumption may not be true. Most TCR sequences were seen in very few donors, while some public TCRs were found in many individuals. According to a later genetic analysis, donors in an Asian-associated ancestry cluster had fewer N-insertions in productive TCRs than the approximately 690-donor mean. The 87-base-pair reads could not distinguish some IMGT-functional V segments, including TRBV6-2 and TRBV6-3, so those segments were excluded. The authors suggested that the approach could potentially be extended to other disease states and immunological phenotypes. A later analysis found that most CMV-associated TCR beta chains appeared HLA-restricted, with HLA associations seemingly driven largely by CMV exposure. Because counts were too low, more than 15 rarely observed V segments, including chromosome 9 orphons, were left out of the earlier analysis of a few hundred of the donors. A later analysis associated about 17,000 TCR beta sequences with specific HLA alleles at a false discovery rate of 0.05. Because HLA typing was unavailable for some donors at each locus, only the typed subset was used in association tests. In this cohort, only TCR beta chains were sequenced, and detectable features were limited by the absence of alpha or paired-chain data. The classifier was reported to diagnose cytomegalovirus status with high specificity and sensitivity in both the original and validation cohorts. In an earlier analysis of 587 of the donors, most TCR beta V segments appeared in productive rearrangements about 87% or about 30% of the time, broadly matching IMGT annotations. An association between a missense DCLRE1C variant and V-gene and J-gene trimming of TCR beta chains was found in a later genetic analysis and replicated in an independent cohort. A later analysis found that TCR association rates varied across HLA loci, with DRB1 alleles showing the most associated TCRs and HLA-C alleles the fewest. The only immune exposure information available for the cohort was CMV serostatus. A later analysis reported that several top co-occurrence clusters appeared linked to parvovirus B19, influenza, CMV and Epstein-Barr virus. When HLA alleles, especially DR and DQ, strongly co-occurred, attributing TCR associations to individual alleles was difficult. A further reported finding was that TCR beta sequences accurately predicted the HLA-A and HLA-B alleles for most subjects in the first cohort. Correlated functional status among segregating V segments might be attributable to linkage disequilibrium, but an unknown experimental factor could not be ruled out.

V loses 6 bases at its end and J loses 5 bases; junction bases beyond the gene matches: 8. CDR1 and CDR2 were assigned from the germline V gene as ENHRY and SYGVKD. From its cysteine to its phenylalanine, the CDR3 spans 14 amino acids. Solely the CDR3 DNA is kept, with 42 bases framed from the first base. Recombination linked TRBV10-3 to TRBJ1-1, with 8 bases matching TRBD1. This clonotype was sampled from a woman between 40 and 55 years old in good health and CMV-seropositive. The sequenced material came from PBMCs. At the DNA level, the sequence is TGTGCCATCAGCGAGACAGGGGCGAGGACTGAAGCTTTCTTT. Its coded protein is CAISETGARTEAFF.